The 10 T cell receptor beta chains listed next were all sequenced from one sample in a study of blood T cell repertoires in COVID-19. The table came from immunoSEQ multiplex PCR; TCRdb's copy has only in-frame clones and leaves some out. The repertoire holds about 250,000 clones, with roughly 88% as singletons. Sequencing input: peripheral blood. The receptor set was obtained from a woman of 80 years or more with COVID-19, enrolled during active disease.

This chain connects TRBV20-1 to TRBJ1-4; weak D call: TRBD1 (5 bases). The V end was cut by 5 bases, the J end by 8 bases, with 9 bases between. Germline CDR1 reads DFQATT; CDR2 reads SNEGSKA (reference sequence). The CDR3 spans 11 residues. The CDR3 sequence is CSAFKGEKLFF. The CDR3 DNA follows: TGCAGTGCTTTCAAGGGGGAAAAACTGTTTTTT.

This chain links TRBV5-1 with TRBJ1-1; no firm D call. In germline, CDR1 is SGHRS, CDR2 YFSETQ. Trimming shortened V by 5 bases and J by 1 base, and 15 bases separated the two germline ends. There are 15 residues in the CDR3. The CDR3 DNA reads as TGCGCCAGCAGGGAAGAGGCCCTGACGAACACTGAAGCTTTCTTT. Amino acids: CASREEALTNTEAFF.

The DNA for the CDR3 is TGTGCCAGCAGCTTGACTAGCGGGGGGGCGGTAAGCTCCTACAATGAGCAGTTCTTC. Translated, it gives CASSLTSGGAVSSYNEQFF. The chain employs TRBV7-2 and TRBJ2-1; 14 bases line up with TRBD2. This CDR3 comprises 19 residues. V was clipped by 3 bases and J by 0 bases; unmatched bases: 7. From germline, CDR1 is SGHTA and CDR2 FQGNSA.

The genes are TRBV3-1 (or the pseudogene TRBV3-2) and TRBJ1-6; TRBD1 agrees at 10 bases. The trim removed 1 base at V and 9 bases at J, leaving 3 bases unmatched. The CDR3 contains 15 residues. Germline loops: CDR1 LGHDT, CDR2 YNNKEL (reference sequence). The CDR3 spells CASSQAGTGASPLHF. DNA of the CDR3: TGTGCCAGCAGCCAAGCTGGGACAGGGGCTTCACCCCTCCACTTT.

This rearrangement joins TRBV19 to TRBJ1-5; D unclear. This CDR3 region has 17 residues. Germline CDR1 is LNHDA and CDR2 is SQIVND (reference sequence). Trimming removed 1 base at V and 6 bases at J, with 19 bases between. The CDR3 region is CASSIGRLRAEGQPQHF. The CDR3 nucleotides read TGTGCCAGTAGTATAGGACGATTGAGGGCCGAGGGTCAGCCCCAGCATTTT. The entire variable domain, with the rest obtained from reference TRBV19 and TRBJ1-5, is as follows: DGGITQSPKYLFRKEGQNVTLSCEQNLNHDAMYWYRQDPGQGLRLIYYSQIVNDFQKGDIAEGYSVSREKKESFPLTVTSAQKNPTAFYLCASSIGRLRAEGQPQHFGDGTRLSIL.

This clone showed up just once. The chain recombines TRBV6-5 with TRBJ1-4; D remains ambiguous. The CDR3 totals 14 residues. The V end lost 2 bases, the J end lost 4 bases, and 8 bases lay between the germline ends. Germline V gene lookup returns CDR1 MNHEY and CDR2 SVGAGI. CDR3 DNA: TGTGCCAGCAGTTACGGCAGATTTAATGAAAAACTGTTTTTT. Protein product: CASSYGRFNEKLFF.

DNA for the CDR3: TGTGCCAGCAGCGTAGAGGCTAGCCCAGTGGGAGAGCAGTACTTC. It specifies CASSVEASPVGEQYF. The chain couples TRBV7-2 to TRBJ2-7; a weak D match, TRBD2 (5 bases). V was clipped by 5 bases and J by 7 bases, with 21 bases between them. CDR3 length: 15 residues. Germline lookup yields CDR1 SGHTA and CDR2 FQGNSA. Supplemented by reference TRBV7-2 and TRBJ2-7, the full variable domain reads GAGVSQSPSNKVTEKGKDVELRCDPISGHTALYWYRQSLGQGLEFLIYFQGNSAPDKSGLPSDRFSAERTGGSVSTLTIQRTQQEDSAVYLCASSVEASPVGEQYFGPGTRLTVT.

This rearrangement joins TRBV19 to TRBJ1-2; 8 bases match TRBD1. With V trimmed by 3 bases and J by 5 bases, 5 bases remained unmatched. CDR1 and CDR2 (germline): LNHDA, SQIVND (reference sequence). The CDR3 consists of 14 residues. The CDR3, as DNA: TGTGCCAGTAGTATGGGCAGGGGGCAATATGGCTACACCTTC. It codes for CASSMGRGQYGYTF. Supplemented by reference TRBV19 and TRBJ1-2, the full variable domain reads DGGITQSPKYLFRKEGQNVTLSCEQNLNHDAMYWYRQDPGQGLRLIYYSQIVNDFQKGDIAEGYSVSREKKESFPLTVTSAQKNPTAFYLCASSMGRGQYGYTFGSGTRLTVV.

This clone was picked up one time. The CDR3 bases are TGTGCCAGCAGCTTTAGCTCCTACGAGCAGTACTTC. Translating it yields CASSFSSYEQYF. This chain joins TRBV2 and TRBJ2-7; D unresolved. From germline, CDR1 is SNHLY and CDR2 FYNNEI. Trimming took 6 bases from V and 0 from J, leaving 6 bases between them. CDR3 length equals 12 residues. Full variable domain (remainder filled in from reference TRBV2 and TRBJ2-7): EPEVTQTPSHQVTQMGQEVILRCVPISNHLYFYWYRQILGQKVEFLVSFYNNEISEKSEIFDDQFSVERPDGSNFTLKIRSTKLEDSAMYFCASSFSSYEQYFGPGTRLTVT.

The chain links TRBV2 to TRBJ2-7, with 8 bases identical to TRBD1. This CDR3 is 14 amino acids long. Germline V gene lookup returns CDR1 SNHLY and CDR2 FYNNEI. V dropped 0 bases and J dropped 3; count of bases not matched to a gene: 1. The CDR3 reads CASSEAGQGYEQYV. Written as DNA, the CDR3 is TGTGCCAGCAGTGAAGCTGGACAGGGCTACGAGCAGTACGTC.